These 8 T cell receptor beta chains originate from one sample sequenced in a study of blood T cell repertoires in COVID-19. Using immunoSEQ multiplex PCR, the repertoire was profiled, and TCRdb retains in-frame clones only, with some absent. The table lists some 150,000 clones, roughly 79% of them singletons. Sequencing input: peripheral blood. Receptors were obtained from a human donor with acute or convalescent COVID-19. The donor label of this sample is uncertain.

This chain connects TRBV24-1 to TRBJ2-3, with TRBD2 identical over 10 bases. CDR3 length equals 18 residues. The ends lost 3 bases at V and 3 bases at J; junction bases unmatched: 11. From germline, CDR1 is KGHDR and CDR2 SFDVKD. Here the CDR3 reads CATSDSVSGGAWTDTQYF. In nucleotides, the CDR3 is TGTGCCACCAGTGATAGTGTGAGCGGGGGGGCCTGGACAGATACGCAGTATTTT.

The chain recombines TRBV6-6 with TRBJ1-1; TRBD1 is a possible D gene (5 bases). Per germline, CDR1 MNHNY and CDR2 SVGAGI (reference sequence). V was clipped by 4 bases and J by 3 bases, with 9 bases between them. The CDR3 has 13 amino acids. The CDR3 spells CASSSGLHTEAFF. The CDR3 DNA reads as TGTGCCAGCAGTTCGGGACTCCACACTGAAGCTTTCTTT.

This clone was detected many times. Other DNA variants within this sample encode the same CDR3. This chain links TRBV27 with TRBJ2-2; 7 bases match TRBD1. From germline, CDR1 is MNHEY and CDR2 SMNVEV (reference sequence). The CDR3 is made up of 13 amino acids. Trimming took 5 bases from V and 6 from J; bases not matched to a gene: 3. CDR3 DNA sequence: TGTGCCAGCAGTGACAGGGCCCCCGGGGAGCTGTTTTTT. It encodes CASSDRAPGELFF.

The rearrangement uses TRBV5-1 and TRBJ1-2, with D maybe TRBD1 (5 bases). The germline V gene has CDR1 SGHRS and CDR2 YFSETQ. The length of the CDR3 is 13 residues. Trimming cost V 5 bases and J 5 bases, with 13 bases left between them. CDR3 loop: CASSGASGYGYTF. The CDR3 DNA sequence: TGCGCCAGCAGTGGGGCGTCAGGATATGGCTACACCTTC.

The genes are TRBV7-3 and TRBJ2-1; 7 bases align to TRBD1. The CDR3 contains 14 residues. The germline CDR1 and CDR2 sequences are SGHTA and FQGTGA. J lost 6 bases, V lost 6 bases, and 8 bases had no gene match. Here the CDR3 DNA reads TGTGCCAGCAGACCGCGACGGGACAGCAATGAGCAGTTCTTC. Its translation is CASRPRRDSNEQFF.

The V gene is TRBV12-3 or TRBV12-4, the J gene TRBJ2-4; no clear D. Between the trimmed V and J ends, which lost 5 bases and 1 base, there was a span of 3 bases. The length of the CDR3 is 12 residues. The CDR3 reads CASSLAKNIQYF. The CDR3 nucleotides read TGTGCCAGCAGTCTGGCCAAAAACATTCAGTACTTC.

In nucleotides, the CDR3 is TGTGCCACCAGTGATGGCGGGGGCACTGAAGCTTTCTTT. Protein: CATSDGGGTEAFF. V usage is TRBV24-1 and J usage is TRBJ1-1; D perhaps matches TRBD1 (5 bases). The CDR3 covers 13 residues. Deletions cut 3 bases from V and 4 bases from J, with 8 bases between. Per the germline V gene, CDR1 is KGHDR and CDR2 is SFDVKD.

The rearrangement uses TRBV6-5 and TRBJ1-1; 9 nucleotides line up with TRBD1. Germline CDR1 reads MNHEY; CDR2 reads SVGAGI. V lost 7 bases to trimming and J lost 6 bases; unmatched junction nucleotides: 12. The CDR3 is 15 residues long. CDR3 bases: TGTGCCAGCACCCTGACAGGGGGTGAATTCGCTGAAGCTTTCTTT. Translation: CASTLTGGEFAEAFF.